These 4 T cell receptor beta chains originate from one sample sequenced in a study of T cell repertoires in ileal Crohn's disease. Sample time point: neoterminal ileum biopsy at postoperative endoscopy, about 6 months after surgery. Assay: immunoSEQ multiplex PCR; the TCRdb copy retains only in-frame clones and omits some. The sample contains about 12,000 clones, roughly 80% of which appear only once. Sequencing was carried out using ileal tissue. The receptors stem from an adult with Crohn's disease.

CDR3 nucleotide sequence: TGTGCCAGCAGCTTGTTTGGGGGCGGCACTGAAGCTTTCTTT. Protein sequence: CASSLFGGGTEAFF. The rearrangement joins TRBV5-4 to TRBJ1-1; a weak D match, TRBD1 (6 bases). CDR3 length equals 14 residues. Germline V gives CDR1 SGHNT, CDR2 YYREEE (reference sequence). Trimming removed 1 base at V and 4 bases at J, with 11 bases between.

V is TRBV5-1 and J is TRBJ2-2; 9 positions match TRBD1. Germline CDR1 and CDR2: SGHRS and YFSETQ. CDR3 length: 14 amino acids. Trimming cost V 3 bases and J 6 bases; bases outside gene matches: 3. The chain's CDR3 is CASSWTGESGELFF. The CDR3 bases are TGCGCCAGCAGCTGGACAGGGGAATCCGGGGAGCTGTTTTTT. The entire variable domain, with the rest obtained from reference TRBV5-1 and TRBJ2-2, is as follows: KAGVTQTPRYLIKTRGQQVTLSCSPISGHRSVSWYQQTPGQGLQFLFEYFSETQRNKGNFPGRFSGRQFSNSRSEMNVSTLELGDSALYLCASSWTGESGELFFGEGSRLTVL.

V and J are TRBV5-1 and TRBJ2-3, with D maybe TRBD1 (6 bases). The CDR3 runs 14 residues. Germline loops: CDR1 SGHRS, CDR2 YFSETQ. V was trimmed by 3 bases and J by 2 bases, leaving 10 bases between them. This CDR3 reads CASSSDRFTDTQYF. As DNA, the CDR3 is TGCGCCAGCAGCTCGGACAGATTCACAGATACGCAGTATTTT.

V gene TRBV6-1 combines with J gene TRBJ2-5; 11 bases agree with TRBD2. This CDR3 is built from 15 residues. The V segment lost 3 bases and the J segment 5 bases; nucleotides outside the gene matches: 5. Germline lookup yields CDR1 MNHNS and CDR2 SASEGT. The CDR3 DNA sequence: TGTGCCAGCAGTGATTTAGCGGGGGGGCAGGAGACCCAGTACTTC. It translates to CASSDLAGGQETQYF.